This T cell receptor (beta chain) stems from a study of technical replicates of blood from a few donors. Only in-frame clones appear in the TCRdb table, and some are missing; sequencing was by immunoSEQ multiplex PCR. The sample includes tens of thousands of clones, around 96% seen only once; the top ten take around 0.38%. Germline-derived CDR1 and CDR2 are SGHRS and YFSETQ. The CDR3 contains 14 residues. V shed 5 bases and J shed 7 bases, with 16 bases lying between them. The gene calls are TRBV5-1 and TRBJ2-1; D perhaps matches TRBD2 (5 bases). Input material: T cells isolated from PBMCs. The source is a human donor in good health. The CDR3 DNA follows: TGCGCCAGCAGAAACCGGACTCTTTTTAATGAGCAGTTCTTC. Translated, it gives CASRNRTLFNEQFF.